This TCR beta chain was sequenced during a study of T cells in Graves' hyperthyroidism and ophthalmopathy. Template material for amplifying TCR beta CDR3 regions consisted of RNA transcripts. Initially, a first-round RT-PCR of the TCR CDR3 employed the HTBI primer set. Using its own MiXCR run on the multiplex PCR reads, TCRdb lists one record per CDR3 protein. In the table there are about 360,000 distinct CDR3 sequences, approximately 13% of which are singletons. CDR3 length: 16 residues. Looked up from germline, CDR1 is SGHTA and CDR2 is FQGNSA. Unmatched junction bases numbered 10, after V lost 5 bases and J lost 4 bases. Graves' hyperthyroidism qualified as stable when ophthalmopathy did not progress within 18 months. The study enrolled patients aged 18 to 65 with newly diagnosed hyperthyroidism of under 2 months' duration. Thyroid ultrasound and orbital computed tomography, with clinical symptoms and serum thyroxine and TRAb, informed diagnoses.

This clonotype was found many times. V and J are TRBV7-2 and TRBJ2-1; 8 bases align to TRBD2. The receptor was derived from a woman in her late teens or twenties with Graves' hyperthyroidism. The source material was blood. In DNA form, the CDR3 reads TGTGCCAGCAGCCGAAACGGGGGGGGGGGTTACAATGAGCAGTTCTTC. Protein product: CASSRNGGGGYNEQFF.